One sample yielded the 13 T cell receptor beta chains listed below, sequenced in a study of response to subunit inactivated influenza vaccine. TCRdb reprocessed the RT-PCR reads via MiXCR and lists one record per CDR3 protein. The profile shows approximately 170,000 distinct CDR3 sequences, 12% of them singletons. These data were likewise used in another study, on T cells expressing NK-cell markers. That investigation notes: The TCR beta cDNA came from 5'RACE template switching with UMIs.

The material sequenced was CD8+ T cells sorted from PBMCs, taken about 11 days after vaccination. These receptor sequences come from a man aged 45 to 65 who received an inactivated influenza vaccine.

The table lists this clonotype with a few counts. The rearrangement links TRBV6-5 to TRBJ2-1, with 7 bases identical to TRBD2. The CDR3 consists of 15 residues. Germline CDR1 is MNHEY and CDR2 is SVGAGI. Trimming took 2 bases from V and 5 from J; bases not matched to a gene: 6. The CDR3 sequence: CASSYPQLAHNEQFF. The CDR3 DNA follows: TGTGCCAGCAGTTACCCCCAACTAGCGCACAATGAGCAGTTCTTC.

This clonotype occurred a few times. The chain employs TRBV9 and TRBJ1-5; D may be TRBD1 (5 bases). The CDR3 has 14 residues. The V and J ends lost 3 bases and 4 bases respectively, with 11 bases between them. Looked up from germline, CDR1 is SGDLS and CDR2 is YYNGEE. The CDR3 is CASSATGKNQPQHF. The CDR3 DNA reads TGTGCCAGCAGCGCCACAGGCAAAAATCAGCCCCAGCATTTT.

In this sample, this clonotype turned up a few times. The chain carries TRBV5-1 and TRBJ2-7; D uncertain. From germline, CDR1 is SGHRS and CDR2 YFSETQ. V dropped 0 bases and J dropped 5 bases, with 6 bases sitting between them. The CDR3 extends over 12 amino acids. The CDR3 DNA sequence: TGCGCCAGCAGCTTGGACTTTAACGAGCAGTACTTC. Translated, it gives CASSLDFNEQYF.

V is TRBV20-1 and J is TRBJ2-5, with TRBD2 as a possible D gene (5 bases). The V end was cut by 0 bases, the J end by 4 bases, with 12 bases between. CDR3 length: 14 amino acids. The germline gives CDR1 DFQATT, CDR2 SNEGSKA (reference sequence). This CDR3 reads CSARDRQRLETQYF. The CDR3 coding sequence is TGCAGTGCTAGAGATCGGCAGCGGTTAGAGACCCAGTACTTC.

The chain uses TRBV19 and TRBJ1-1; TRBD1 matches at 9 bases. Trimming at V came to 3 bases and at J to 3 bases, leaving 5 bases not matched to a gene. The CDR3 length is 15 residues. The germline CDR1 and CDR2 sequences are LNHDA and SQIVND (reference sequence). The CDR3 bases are TGTGCCAGTAGTATTGGGACAGGGAGTTACACTGAAGCTTTCTTT. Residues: CASSIGTGSYTEAFF.

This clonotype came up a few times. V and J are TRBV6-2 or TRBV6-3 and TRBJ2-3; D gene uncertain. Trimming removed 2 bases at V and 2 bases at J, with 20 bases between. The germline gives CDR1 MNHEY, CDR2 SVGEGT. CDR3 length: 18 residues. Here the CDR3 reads CASSYESRRPVFTDTQYF. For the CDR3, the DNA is TGTGCCAGCAGTTACGAGTCAAGAAGACCAGTCTTCACAGATACGCAGTATTTT.

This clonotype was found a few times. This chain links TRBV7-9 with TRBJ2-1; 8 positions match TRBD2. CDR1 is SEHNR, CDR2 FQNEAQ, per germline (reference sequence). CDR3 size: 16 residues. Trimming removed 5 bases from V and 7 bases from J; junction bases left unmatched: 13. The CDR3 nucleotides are TGTGCCAGCAGCCACCACTCCGGGAGGGCCGGTAATGAGCAGTTCTTC. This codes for CASSHHSGRAGNEQFF.

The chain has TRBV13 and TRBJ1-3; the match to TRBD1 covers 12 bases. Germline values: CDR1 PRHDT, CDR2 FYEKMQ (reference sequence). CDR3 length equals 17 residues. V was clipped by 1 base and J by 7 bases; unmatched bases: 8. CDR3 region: CASSLAEWDRGRNTIYF. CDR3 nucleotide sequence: TGTGCCAGCAGCTTAGCGGAATGGGACAGGGGGCGGAACACCATATATTTT.

CDR3 sequence: CASSNVQRGGGEDTQYF. The CDR3 nucleotides are TGTGCCAGCAGTAACGTCCAGCGGGGGGGCGGGGAAGATACGCAGTATTTT. The rearrangement links TRBV6-5 to TRBJ2-3; 10 nucleotides align to TRBD2. The CDR3 sequence is 17 residues long. CDR1 and CDR2 from the germline V gene are MNHEY and SVGAGI. V shed 5 bases and J 5 bases; nucleotides not matched to a gene: 13.

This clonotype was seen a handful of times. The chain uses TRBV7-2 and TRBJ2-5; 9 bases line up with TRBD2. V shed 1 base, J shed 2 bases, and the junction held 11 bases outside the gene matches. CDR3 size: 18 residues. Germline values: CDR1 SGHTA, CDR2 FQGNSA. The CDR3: CASSLGPGLAKPQETQYF. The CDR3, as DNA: TGTGCCAGCAGCTTAGGGCCGGGACTAGCAAAACCTCAAGAGACCCAGTACTTC.

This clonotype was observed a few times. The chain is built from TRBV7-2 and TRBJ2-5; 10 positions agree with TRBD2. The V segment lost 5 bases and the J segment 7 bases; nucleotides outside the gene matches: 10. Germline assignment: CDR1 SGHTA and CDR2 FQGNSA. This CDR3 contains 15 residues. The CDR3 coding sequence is TGTGCCAGCAGCCCAATTAGCGGGGGGACGGGGACCCAGTACTTC. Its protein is CASSPISGGTGTQYF.

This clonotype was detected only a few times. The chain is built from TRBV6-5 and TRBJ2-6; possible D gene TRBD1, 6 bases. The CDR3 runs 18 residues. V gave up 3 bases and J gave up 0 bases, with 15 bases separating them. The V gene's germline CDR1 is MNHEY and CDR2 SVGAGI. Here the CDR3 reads CASSYQQTGLSGANVLTF. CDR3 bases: TGTGCCAGCAGTTATCAGCAGACAGGCCTCTCTGGGGCCAACGTCCTGACTTTC.

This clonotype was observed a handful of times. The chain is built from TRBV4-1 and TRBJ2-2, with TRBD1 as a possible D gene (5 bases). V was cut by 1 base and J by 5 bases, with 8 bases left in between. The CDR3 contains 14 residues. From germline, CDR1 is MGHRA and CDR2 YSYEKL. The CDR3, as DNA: TGCGCCAGCAGCCAAGCGCAGGGTACCGGGGAGCTGTTTTTT. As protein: CASSQAQGTGELFF.